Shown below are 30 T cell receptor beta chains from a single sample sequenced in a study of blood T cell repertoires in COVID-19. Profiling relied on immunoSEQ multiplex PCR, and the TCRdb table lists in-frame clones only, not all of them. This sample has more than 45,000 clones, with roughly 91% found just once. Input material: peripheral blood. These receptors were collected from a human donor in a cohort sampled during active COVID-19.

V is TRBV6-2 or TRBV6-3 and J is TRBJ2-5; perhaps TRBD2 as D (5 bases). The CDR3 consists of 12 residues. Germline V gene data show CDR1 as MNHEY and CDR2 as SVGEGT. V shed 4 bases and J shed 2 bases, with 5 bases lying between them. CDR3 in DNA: TGTGCCAGCAGTTGGACTCAAGAGACCCAGTACTTC. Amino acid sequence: CASSWTQETQYF.

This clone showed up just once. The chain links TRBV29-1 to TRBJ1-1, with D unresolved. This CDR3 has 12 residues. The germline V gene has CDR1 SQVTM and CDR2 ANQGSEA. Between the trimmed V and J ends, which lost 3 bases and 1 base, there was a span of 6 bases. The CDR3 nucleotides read TGCAGCGTTGACACCAGGAACACTGAAGCTTTCTTT. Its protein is CSVDTRNTEAFF.

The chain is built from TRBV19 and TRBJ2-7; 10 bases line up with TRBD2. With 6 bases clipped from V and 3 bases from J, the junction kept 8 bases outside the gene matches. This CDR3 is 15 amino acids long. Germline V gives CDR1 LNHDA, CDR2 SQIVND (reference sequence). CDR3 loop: CASRASSGSLYEQYF. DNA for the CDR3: TGTGCCAGTAGAGCCTCTAGCGGGAGCCTCTACGAGCAGTACTTC. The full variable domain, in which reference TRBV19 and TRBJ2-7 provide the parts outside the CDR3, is DGGITQSPKYLFRKEGQNVTLSCEQNLNHDAMYWYRQDPGQGLRLIYYSQIVNDFQKGDIAEGYSVSREKKESFPLTVTSAQKNPTAFYLCASRASSGSLYEQYFGPGTRLTVT.

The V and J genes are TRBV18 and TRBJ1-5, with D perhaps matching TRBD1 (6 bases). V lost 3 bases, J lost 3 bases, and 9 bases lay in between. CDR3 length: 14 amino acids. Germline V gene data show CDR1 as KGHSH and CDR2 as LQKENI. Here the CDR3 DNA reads TGTGCCAGCTCACCGGACAGCTTCAATCAGCCCCAGCATTTT. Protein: CASSPDSFNQPQHF. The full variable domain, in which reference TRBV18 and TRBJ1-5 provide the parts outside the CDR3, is NAGVMQNPRHLVRRRGQEARLRCSPMKGHSHVYWYRQLPEEGLKFMVYLQKENIIDESGMPKERFSAEFPKEGPSILRIQQVVRGDSAAYFCASSPDSFNQPQHFGDGTRLSIL.

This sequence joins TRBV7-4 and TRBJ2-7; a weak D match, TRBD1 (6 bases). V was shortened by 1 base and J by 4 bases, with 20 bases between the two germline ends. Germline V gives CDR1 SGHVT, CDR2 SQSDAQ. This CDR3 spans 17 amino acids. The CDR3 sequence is CASSLGGPSVSRYEQYF. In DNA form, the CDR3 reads TGTGCCAGCAGCTTAGGGGGGCCGTCGGTTTCACGGTACGAGCAGTACTTC.

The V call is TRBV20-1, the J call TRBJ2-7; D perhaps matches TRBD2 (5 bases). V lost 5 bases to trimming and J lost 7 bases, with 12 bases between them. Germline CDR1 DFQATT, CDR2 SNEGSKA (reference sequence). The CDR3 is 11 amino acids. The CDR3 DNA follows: TGCAGTGCTGAATTACGAGGGGAGCAGTACTTC. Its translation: CSAELRGEQYF.

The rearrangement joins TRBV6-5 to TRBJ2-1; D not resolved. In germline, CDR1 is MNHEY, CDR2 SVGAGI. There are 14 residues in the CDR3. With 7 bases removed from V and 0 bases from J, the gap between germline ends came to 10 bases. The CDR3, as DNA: TGTGCCAGCAACCCGGTAAGCTCCTACAATGAGCAGTTCTTC. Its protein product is CASNPVSSYNEQFF.

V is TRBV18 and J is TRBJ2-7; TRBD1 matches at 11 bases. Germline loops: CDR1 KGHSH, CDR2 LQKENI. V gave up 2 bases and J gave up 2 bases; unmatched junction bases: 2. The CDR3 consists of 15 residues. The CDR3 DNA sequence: TGTGCCAGCTCACCAGGACAGGGGGCTACCTACGAGCAGTACTTC. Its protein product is CASSPGQGATYEQYF.

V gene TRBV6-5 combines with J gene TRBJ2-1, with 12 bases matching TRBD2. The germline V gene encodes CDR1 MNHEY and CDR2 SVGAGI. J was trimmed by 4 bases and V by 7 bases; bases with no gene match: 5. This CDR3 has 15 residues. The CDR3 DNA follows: TGTGCCAGCACCCGCGGACTAGCGGGATACAATGAGCAGTTCTTC. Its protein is CASTRGLAGYNEQFF.

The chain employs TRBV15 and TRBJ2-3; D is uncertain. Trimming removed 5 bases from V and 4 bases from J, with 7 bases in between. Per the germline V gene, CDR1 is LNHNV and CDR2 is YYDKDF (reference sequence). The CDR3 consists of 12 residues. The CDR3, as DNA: TGTGCCACCAGCTTCAGTTCAGATACGCAGTATTTT. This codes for CATSFSSDTQYF.

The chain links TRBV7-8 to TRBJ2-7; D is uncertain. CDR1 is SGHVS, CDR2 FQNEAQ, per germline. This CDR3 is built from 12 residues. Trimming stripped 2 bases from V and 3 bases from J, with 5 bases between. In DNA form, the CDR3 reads TGTGCCAGCAGCTTACCCAGCTACGAGCAGTACTTC. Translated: CASSLPSYEQYF.

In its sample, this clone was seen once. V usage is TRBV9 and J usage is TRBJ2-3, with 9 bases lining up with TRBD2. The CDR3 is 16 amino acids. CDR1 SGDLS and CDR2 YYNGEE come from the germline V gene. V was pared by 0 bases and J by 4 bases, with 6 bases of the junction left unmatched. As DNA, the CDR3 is TGTGCCAGCAGCGTAGGGAGTAGCGGGAGTGCAGATACGCAGTATTTT. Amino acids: CASSVGSSGSADTQYF.

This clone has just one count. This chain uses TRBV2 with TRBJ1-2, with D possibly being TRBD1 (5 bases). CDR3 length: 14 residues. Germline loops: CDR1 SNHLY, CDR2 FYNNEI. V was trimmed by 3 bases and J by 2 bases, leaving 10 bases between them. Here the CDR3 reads CASSEYRRNYGYTF. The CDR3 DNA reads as TGTGCCAGCAGTGAGTACAGGCGAAACTATGGCTACACCTTC.

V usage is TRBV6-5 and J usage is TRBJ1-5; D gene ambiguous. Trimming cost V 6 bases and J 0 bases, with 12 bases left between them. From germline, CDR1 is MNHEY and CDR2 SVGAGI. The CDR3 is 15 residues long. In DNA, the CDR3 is TGTGCCAGCAGCCCCACACCGTTTAGCAATCAGCCCCAGCATTTT. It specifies CASSPTPFSNQPQHF.

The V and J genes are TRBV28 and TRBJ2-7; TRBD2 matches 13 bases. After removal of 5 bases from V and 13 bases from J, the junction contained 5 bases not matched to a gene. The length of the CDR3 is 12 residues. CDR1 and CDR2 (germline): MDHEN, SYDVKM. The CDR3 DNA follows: TGTGCCAGCAGTCGAGGACTAGCGGGAGAATACTTC. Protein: CASSRGLAGEYF.

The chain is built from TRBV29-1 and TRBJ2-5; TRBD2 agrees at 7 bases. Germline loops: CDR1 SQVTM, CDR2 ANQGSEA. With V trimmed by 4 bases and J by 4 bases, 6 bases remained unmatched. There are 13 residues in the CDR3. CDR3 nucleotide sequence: TGCAGCGTTGCCAGCGGGATAGGAGAGACCCAGTACTTC. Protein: CSVASGIGETQYF. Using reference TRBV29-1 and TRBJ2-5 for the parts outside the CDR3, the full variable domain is SAVISQKPSRDICQRGTSLTIQCQVDSQVTMMFWYRQQPGQSLTLIATANQGSEATYESGFVIDKFPISRPNLTFSTLTVSNMSPEDSSIYLCSVASGIGETQYFGPGTRLLVL.

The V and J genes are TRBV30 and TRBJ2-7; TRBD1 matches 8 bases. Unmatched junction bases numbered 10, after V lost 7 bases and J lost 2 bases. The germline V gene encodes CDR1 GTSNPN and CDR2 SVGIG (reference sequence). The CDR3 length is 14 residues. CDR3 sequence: CALVKTGAAYEQYF. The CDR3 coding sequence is TGTGCCTTAGTAAAGACAGGGGCGGCCTACGAGCAGTACTTC.

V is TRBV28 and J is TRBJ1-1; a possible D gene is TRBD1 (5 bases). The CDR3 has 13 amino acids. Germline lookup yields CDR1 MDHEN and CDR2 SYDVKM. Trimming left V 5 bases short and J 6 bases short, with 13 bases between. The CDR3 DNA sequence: TGTGCCAGCAGTCCACCCCAGGGCCCTGAAGCTTTCTTT. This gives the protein CASSPPQGPEAFF.

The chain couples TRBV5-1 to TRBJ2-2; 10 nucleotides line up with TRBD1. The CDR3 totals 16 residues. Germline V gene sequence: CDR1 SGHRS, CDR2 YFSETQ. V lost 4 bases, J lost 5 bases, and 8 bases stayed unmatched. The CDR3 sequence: CASSAAGTGVTGELFF. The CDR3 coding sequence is TGCGCCAGCAGCGCGGCCGGGACAGGGGTAACCGGGGAGCTGTTTTTT.

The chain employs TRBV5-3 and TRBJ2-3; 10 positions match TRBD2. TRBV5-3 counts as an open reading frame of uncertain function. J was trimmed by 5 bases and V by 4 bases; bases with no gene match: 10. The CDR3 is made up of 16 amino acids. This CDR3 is CARSPPLAGVGDTQYF. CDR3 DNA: TGTGCCAGAAGCCCTCCCCTAGCGGGAGTTGGAGATACGCAGTATTTT.

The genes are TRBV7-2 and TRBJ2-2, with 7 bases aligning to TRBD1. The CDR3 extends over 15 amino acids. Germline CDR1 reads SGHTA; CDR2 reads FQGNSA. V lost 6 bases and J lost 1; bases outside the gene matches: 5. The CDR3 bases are TGTGCCAGCAGTTTGGACAGGAGGAACACCGGGGAGCTGTTTTTT. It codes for CASSLDRRNTGELFF.

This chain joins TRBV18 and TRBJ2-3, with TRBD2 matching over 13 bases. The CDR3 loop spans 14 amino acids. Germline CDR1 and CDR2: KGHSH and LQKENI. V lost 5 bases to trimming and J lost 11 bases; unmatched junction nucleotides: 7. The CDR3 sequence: CASSEGLAGRVQYF. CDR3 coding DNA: TGTGCCAGCTCAGAGGGACTAGCGGGACGGGTGCAGTATTTT.

The CDR3 here is CASSWGLAGGTGELFF. Here the CDR3 DNA reads TGTGCCAGCAGCTGGGGACTAGCGGGTGGCACCGGGGAGCTGTTTTTT. The rearrangement uses TRBV7-2 and TRBJ2-2; 12 bases line up with TRBD2. V shed 4 bases and J 4 bases; nucleotides not matched to a gene: 4. Germline V CDR1 and CDR2: SGHTA, FQGNSA. The CDR3 extends over 16 amino acids.

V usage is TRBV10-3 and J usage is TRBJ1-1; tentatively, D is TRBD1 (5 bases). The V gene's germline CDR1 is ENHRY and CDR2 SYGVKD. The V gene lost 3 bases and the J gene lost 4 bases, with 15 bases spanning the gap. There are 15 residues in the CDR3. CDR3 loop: CAISEYQGIGTEAFF. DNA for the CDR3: TGTGCCATCAGTGAATATCAGGGTATTGGCACTGAAGCTTTCTTT.

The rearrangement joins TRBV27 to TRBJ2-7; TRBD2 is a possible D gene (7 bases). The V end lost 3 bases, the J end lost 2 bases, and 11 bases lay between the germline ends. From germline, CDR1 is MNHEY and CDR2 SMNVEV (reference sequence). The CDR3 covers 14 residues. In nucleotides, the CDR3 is TGTGCCAGCAGTTTCGTCGGGGGGCCCTACGAGCAGTACTTC. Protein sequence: CASSFVGGPYEQYF.

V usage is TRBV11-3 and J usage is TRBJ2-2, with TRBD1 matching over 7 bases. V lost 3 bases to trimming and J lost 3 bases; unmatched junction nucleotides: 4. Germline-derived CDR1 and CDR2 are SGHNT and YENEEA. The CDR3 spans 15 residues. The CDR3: CASSLMGQHTGELFF. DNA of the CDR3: TGTGCCAGCAGCTTGATGGGACAGCACACCGGGGAGCTGTTTTTT.

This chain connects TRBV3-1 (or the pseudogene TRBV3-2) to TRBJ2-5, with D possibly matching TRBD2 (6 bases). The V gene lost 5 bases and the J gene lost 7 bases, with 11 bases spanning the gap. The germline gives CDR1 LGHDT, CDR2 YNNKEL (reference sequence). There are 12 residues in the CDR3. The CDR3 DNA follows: TGTGCCAGCAGCTTAACCGGGGGGACCCAGTACTTC. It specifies CASSLTGGTQYF.

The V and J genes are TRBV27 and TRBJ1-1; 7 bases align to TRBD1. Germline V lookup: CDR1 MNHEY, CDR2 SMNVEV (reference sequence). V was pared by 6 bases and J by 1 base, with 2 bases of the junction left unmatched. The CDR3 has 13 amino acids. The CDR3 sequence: CASRGTANTEAFF. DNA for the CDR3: TGTGCCAGCAGAGGGACAGCGAACACTGAAGCTTTCTTT.

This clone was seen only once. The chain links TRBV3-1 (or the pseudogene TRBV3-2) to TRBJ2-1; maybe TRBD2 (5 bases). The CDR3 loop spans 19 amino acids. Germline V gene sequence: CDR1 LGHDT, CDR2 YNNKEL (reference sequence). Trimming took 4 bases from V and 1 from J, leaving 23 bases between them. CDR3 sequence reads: CASSRGSGRRLTSYNEQFF. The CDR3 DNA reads TGTGCCAGCAGCCGTGGAAGTGGGAGAAGACTTACATCCTACAATGAGCAGTTCTTC.

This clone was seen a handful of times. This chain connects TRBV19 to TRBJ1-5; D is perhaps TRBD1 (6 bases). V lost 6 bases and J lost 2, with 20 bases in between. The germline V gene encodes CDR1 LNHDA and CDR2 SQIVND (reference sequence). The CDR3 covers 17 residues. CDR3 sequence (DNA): TGTGCCAGTAGGAGCCAGGTGGCAGGGGAGCGCAATCAGCCCCAGCATTTT. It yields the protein CASRSQVAGERNQPQHF.